The 24 T cell receptor beta chains in this list originate from one sample, sequenced in a study of blood T cell repertoires in COVID-19. TCRdb's copy holds only in-frame clones and misses some; the assay was immunoSEQ multiplex PCR. The sample consists of some 330,000 clones, 89% of them appearing once. Sequencing was carried out using peripheral blood. The origin of the receptors is a woman in her 30s with COVID-19, enrolled during active disease.

V gene TRBV18 combines with J gene TRBJ1-3; D possibly corresponds to TRBD1 (5 bases). CDR1 and CDR2 from the germline V gene are KGHSH and LQKENI. This CDR3 contains 14 residues. V was shortened by 0 bases and J by 6 bases, with 9 bases between the two germline ends. The CDR3 bases are TGTGCCAGCTCACCACCTTCCAGGGCAAACACCATATATTTT. Protein product: CASSPPSRANTIYF.

The chain carries TRBV11-3 and TRBJ2-5, with TRBD2 as a possible D gene (6 bases). V was trimmed by 3 bases and J by 4 bases, leaving 9 bases between them. The CDR3 contains 13 residues. Germline lookup yields CDR1 SGHNT and CDR2 YENEEA. This chain's CDR3 is CASSFGGPETQYF. CDR3 bases: TGTGCCAGCAGCTTCGGGGGACCAGAGACCCAGTACTTC.

Written as DNA, the CDR3 is TGTGCCAGCAGCCCCACAGGGGTTAGTTTTTCAGTGGGCTACACCTTC. Residues: CASSPTGVSFSVGYTF. V is TRBV2 and J is TRBJ1-2; 7 nucleotides match TRBD1. V dropped 6 bases and J dropped 8; count of bases not matched to a gene: 18. This CDR3 is built from 16 residues. Looked up from germline, CDR1 is SNHLY and CDR2 is FYNNEI. The whole variable domain, filled in from reference TRBV2 and TRBJ1-2, reads EPEVTQTPSHQVTQMGQEVILRCVPISNHLYFYWYRQILGQKVEFLVSFYNNEISEKSEIFDDQFSVERPDGSNFTLKIRSTKLEDSAMYFCASSPTGVSFSVGYTFGSGTRLTVV.

The chain combines TRBV5-4 with TRBJ2-5; 8 positions agree with TRBD1. V was pared by 0 bases and J by 4 bases, with 5 bases of the junction left unmatched. CDR3 length equals 15 residues. Germline loops: CDR1 SGHNT, CDR2 YYREEE (reference sequence). The CDR3 loop is CASSLGGTGGETQYF. DNA for the CDR3: TGTGCCAGCAGCTTGGGGGGGACAGGCGGAGAGACCCAGTACTTC.

J is TRBJ1-1 and V is TRBV28; D gene uncertain. V lost 1 base and J lost 1, with 7 bases in between. CDR3 length equals 14 residues. Germline CDR1 reads MDHEN; CDR2 reads SYDVKM. The CDR3 DNA reads as TGTGCCAGCAGTTTATTTGACTGGAACACTGAAGCTTTCTTT. Residues: CASSLFDWNTEAFF.

On this clone itself: Other DNA sequences within the sample encode an identical CDR3. This CDR3 is CASSPVDQPQHF. In nucleotides, the CDR3 is TGTGCCAGCAGCCCGGTCGATCAGCCCCAGCATTTT. The rearrangement uses TRBV7-9 and TRBJ1-5; no reliable D call. The CDR3 length is 12 residues. Trimming removed 5 bases from V and 5 bases from J, with 7 bases in between. Per the germline V gene, CDR1 is SEHNR and CDR2 is FQNEAQ (reference sequence).

The J gene is TRBJ2-7, the V gene TRBV5-1, with a tentative D call TRBD1 (5 bases). Trimming took off 6 bases at V and 5 bases at J, with 24 bases between the two ends. CDR1 is SGHRS and CDR2 is YFSETQ in the germline V gene. The CDR3 is made up of 16 amino acids. In DNA form, the CDR3 reads TGCGCCAGCATCCCGCGGCCTACAGGCCTGAGGAACGAGCAGTACGTC. Encoded protein: CASIPRPTGLRNEQYV.

V usage is TRBV18 and J usage is TRBJ2-5; 8 bases fit TRBD2. Germline V gene data show CDR1 as KGHSH and CDR2 as LQKENI. The CDR3 extends over 16 amino acids. Trimming took 3 bases from V and 4 from J; bases not matched to a gene: 10. CDR3 sequence: CASSPSVAGTGETQYF. DNA for the CDR3: TGTGCCAGCTCACCCTCCGTAGCGGGGACGGGAGAGACCCAGTACTTC.

The genes are TRBV6-6 and TRBJ2-1; D possibly corresponds to TRBD2 (6 bases). This CDR3 has 20 residues. Trimming took off 6 bases at V and 0 bases at J, with 27 bases between the two ends. Germline lookup yields CDR1 MNHNY and CDR2 SVGAGI (reference sequence). CDR3 residues: CASSRLYAGSSGSSYNEQFF. DNA of the CDR3: TGTGCCAGCAGCCGACTTTATGCGGGGAGTTCAGGGAGCTCCTACAATGAGCAGTTCTTC.

This chain connects TRBV27 to TRBJ2-7; 9 bases agree with TRBD2. Looked up from germline, CDR1 is MNHEY and CDR2 is SMNVEV (reference sequence). J was trimmed by 0 bases and V by 7 bases; bases with no gene match: 4. The CDR3 sequence is 14 residues long. In nucleotides, the CDR3 is TGTGCCAGCATCAAGACTAGCGGCTCCTACGAGCAGTACGTC. It codes for CASIKTSGSYEQYV.

The V gene is TRBV14, the J gene TRBJ1-3; possibly TRBD1 for D (5 bases). CDR3 size: 17 residues. V was clipped by 1 base and J by 2 bases, with 15 bases between them. The germline gives CDR1 SGHDN, CDR2 FVKESK. Here the CDR3 DNA reads TGTGCCAGCAGCCAAGGAGTCCCAGGGCGAACTGGAAACACCATATATTTT. Encoded protein: CASSQGVPGRTGNTIYF.

This clone has just one count. The chain employs TRBV4-2 and TRBJ1-3, with TRBD1 matching 8 bases. V was clipped by 4 bases and J by 4 bases; unmatched bases: 6. The CDR3 is 15 amino acids. Germline-derived CDR1 and CDR2 are LGHNA and YNFKEQ. The CDR3 region has the DNA TGTGCCAGCAGCCTTCGACAGGGGAACGGAAACACCATATATTTT. It specifies CASSLRQGNGNTIYF.

The genes are TRBV5-4 and TRBJ2-1; D might be TRBD2 (6 bases). The CDR3 is 15 residues long. Trimming cost V 2 bases and J 3 bases, with 12 bases left between them. Looked up from germline, CDR1 is SGHNT and CDR2 is YYREEE (reference sequence). In DNA form, the CDR3 reads TGTGCCAGCAGCTTCGGAGGGGCCCGCTACAATGAGCAGTTCTTC. Translated, it gives CASSFGGARYNEQFF.

The rearrangement joins TRBV18 to TRBJ2-3; 11 bases map to TRBD2. V lost 5 bases, J lost 2 bases, and 6 bases stayed unmatched. Per germline, CDR1 KGHSH and CDR2 LQKENI. CDR3 length: 16 residues. The CDR3 nucleotides are TGTGCCAGCTCAACACTAGCGGGGGCCGTCACAGATACGCAGTATTTT. Amino acids: CASSTLAGAVTDTQYF.

V usage is TRBV10-1 and J usage is TRBJ1-3, with D hard to call. The CDR3 runs to 14 residues. The V gene lost 5 bases and the J gene lost 4 bases, with 12 bases spanning the gap. CDR1 is WNHNN and CDR2 is SYGVQD in the germline V gene (reference sequence). The CDR3 here is CASSQEVRGNTIYF. The DNA for the CDR3 is TGCGCCAGCAGTCAGGAGGTGAGGGGAAACACCATATATTTT.

The table lists this clone with a few counts. One end of the junction fails to match germline, which may point to a read error. The chain joins TRBV18 to TRBJ1-4; no clear D. This CDR3 spans 15 amino acids. CDR1 and CDR2 from the germline V gene are KGHSH and LQKENI. The CDR3 DNA sequence: TGTGCCAGCTCCCGGTCAACCTCCACTACTGAAAAACTGTTTTTT. It translates to CASSRSTSTTEKLFF. Full variable domain (rest looked up from reference TRBV18 and TRBJ1-4): NAGVMQNPRHLVRRRGQEARLRCSPMKGHSHVYWYRQLPEEGLKFMVYLQKENIIDESGMPKERFSAEFPKEGPSILRIQQVVRGDSAAYFCASSRSTSTTEKLFFGSGTQLSVL.

This rearrangement joins TRBV3-1 (or the pseudogene TRBV3-2) to TRBJ1-2; D ambiguous. The V and J ends lost 4 bases and 8 bases respectively, with 11 bases between them. Germline lookup yields CDR1 LGHDT and CDR2 YNNKEL (reference sequence). CDR3 length equals 12 residues. The CDR3: CASSPRGEGYTF. CDR3 nucleotides: TGTGCCAGCAGCCCGCGGGGTGAAGGCTACACCTTC.

The chain has TRBV10-3 and TRBJ1-1; no clear D gene. This CDR3 region has 14 residues. Looked up from germline, CDR1 is ENHRY and CDR2 is SYGVKD. V was pared by 8 bases and J by 4 bases, with 17 bases between. CDR3 sequence (DNA): TGTGCCATCGGAGGCGGGGAAATGGGCACTGAAGCTTTCTTT. This encodes CAIGGGEMGTEAFF.

The chain employs TRBV5-4 and TRBJ1-2; D call uncertain. The ends were cut back, 4 bases at V and 4 bases at J, with 14 bases in the middle. Germline CDR1 and CDR2: SGHNT and YYREEE (reference sequence). This CDR3 is 14 amino acids long. This CDR3 reads CASSPGWVVYGYTF. CDR3 sequence (DNA): TGTGCCAGCAGCCCGGGATGGGTGGTCTATGGCTACACCTTC.

The chain carries TRBV3-1 (or the pseudogene TRBV3-2) and TRBJ1-5; D gene unclear. The CDR3 is 14 residues long. Germline CDR1 is LGHDT and CDR2 is YNNKEL (reference sequence). Trimming stripped 3 bases from V and 3 bases from J, with 9 bases between. CDR3 loop: CASSHRGNNQPQHF. The CDR3, as DNA: TGTGCCAGCAGCCACCGGGGTAACAATCAGCCCCAGCATTTT.

The chain couples TRBV10-3 to TRBJ1-2; TRBD1 matches at 11 bases. Germline values: CDR1 ENHRY, CDR2 SYGVKD. CDR3 length: 15 residues. Trimming at V came to 6 bases and at J to 4 bases, leaving 7 bases not matched to a gene. The CDR3 loop reads CAIRPQGQGVYGYTF. CDR3 DNA sequence: TGTGCCATCAGGCCCCAGGGACAGGGGGTCTATGGCTACACCTTC.

This clone has only a few counts. The chain recombines TRBV7-8 with TRBJ2-2, with D maybe TRBD2 (5 bases). In germline, CDR1 is SGHVS, CDR2 FQNEAQ. Trimming stripped 5 bases from V and 4 bases from J, with 14 bases between. The CDR3 runs 15 residues. The CDR3 loop reads CASSRTRVGTGELFF. DNA of the CDR3: TGTGCCAGCAGCCGGACGAGGGTGGGCACCGGGGAGCTGTTTTTT.

The rearrangement uses TRBV19 and TRBJ1-1; tentatively, D is TRBD1 (5 bases). Germline lookup yields CDR1 LNHDA and CDR2 SQIVND (reference sequence). Trimming pared 5 bases from V and 2 bases from J, leaving 12 bases between. There are 14 residues in the CDR3. The CDR3 protein is CASSSRQSNTEAFF. The CDR3 nucleotides read TGTGCCAGTAGTTCCCGACAGAGCAACACTGAAGCTTTCTTT.

The rearrangement links TRBV5-5 to TRBJ2-7, with D perhaps matching TRBD2 (7 bases). V lost 6 bases and J 1 base, leaving 11 bases between the germline ends. The V gene's germline CDR1 is SGHKS and CDR2 YYEKEE (reference sequence). The CDR3 contains 13 residues. CDR3 amino acids: CASIGGQSYEQYF. The CDR3, as DNA: TGTGCCAGCATCGGGGGGCAGTCCTACGAGCAGTACTTC.